This T cell receptor beta chain stems from a study of blood T cell repertoires in COVID-19. The overall study: The study drew acute and convalescent COVID-19 samples from the United States, Italy and Spain. In each case, the material was cDNA or gDNA derived from T cells, B-cell-depleted T cells, or PBMCs.

As handled by the study authors: It was from reference gene primer amplification that nucleated cell counts were estimated. This table comes from immunoSEQ multiplex PCR, and its TCRdb copy is limited to in-frame clones, with some not included. The D gene and trimming were derived from the DNA, and the V and J assignments and clone size from that table. Here the sample spans hundreds of thousands of clones, more than 85% being singletons. This CDR3 is built from 15 residues. Trimming removed 4 bases from V and 5 bases from J; junction bases left unmatched: 7. The germline V gene has CDR1 SGHRS and CDR2 YFSETQ.

The chain carries TRBV5-1 and TRBJ2-5, with 11 positions matching TRBD1. The sequence came from a man aged 70 or older with acute or convalescent COVID-19. Sequencing was done on a sample of peripheral blood. Here the CDR3 reads CASSMRTGGGETQYF. The CDR3 DNA sequence: TGCGCCAGCAGCATGAGGACAGGGGGCGGGGAGACCCAGTACTTC.